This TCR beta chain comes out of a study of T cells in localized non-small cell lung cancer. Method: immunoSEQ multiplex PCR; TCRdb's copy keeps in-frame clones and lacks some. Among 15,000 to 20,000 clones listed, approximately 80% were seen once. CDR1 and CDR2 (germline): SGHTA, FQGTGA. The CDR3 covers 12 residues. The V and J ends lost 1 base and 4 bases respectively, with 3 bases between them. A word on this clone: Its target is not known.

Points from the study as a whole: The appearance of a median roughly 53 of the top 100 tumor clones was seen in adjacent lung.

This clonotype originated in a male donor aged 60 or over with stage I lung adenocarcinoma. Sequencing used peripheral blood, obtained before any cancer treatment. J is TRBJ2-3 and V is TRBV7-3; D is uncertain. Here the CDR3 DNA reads TGTGCCAGCAGCTTAAGATCAGATACGCAGTATTTT. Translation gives CASSLRSDTQYF. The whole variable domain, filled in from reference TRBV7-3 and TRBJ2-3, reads GAGVSQTPSNKVTEKGKYVELRCDPISGHTALYWYRQSLGQGPEFLIYFQGTGAADDSGLPNDRFFAVRPEGSVSTLKIQRTERGDSAVYLCASSLRSDTQYFGPGTRLTVL.